Each of the 10 T cell receptor beta chains below was sequenced from the same sample in a study of cytomegalovirus exposure and HLA in healthy donors. Use of 60 Vbeta and 13 Jbeta primers characterized the PCR. Produced via immunoSEQ multiplex PCR; TCRdb's table is partial and in-frame only. The sample shows around 100,000 clones, roughly 71% of them seen only once. Source material: PBMCs. The receptors here all came from a man in his forties or fifties in good health and CMV-seropositive.

The CDR3 DNA is TGCGCCAGCAGTGAGTCTGCGGGACAGCTACAAGAGACCCAGTACTTC. Its translation: CASSESAGQLQETQYF. The genes are TRBV10-1 and TRBJ2-5; D perhaps matches TRBD1 (7 bases). The CDR3 extends over 16 amino acids. CDR1 is WNHNN, CDR2 SYGVQD, per germline (reference sequence). V was shortened by 0 bases and J by 2 bases, with 13 bases between the two germline ends.

CDR3 region: CASSLLGTGEAGEQYF. DNA for the CDR3: TGTGCCAGCAGCTTATTGGGGACAGGGGAGGCAGGGGAGCAGTACTTC. V and J are TRBV5-6 and TRBJ2-7, with 10 bases identical to TRBD1. The V segment lost 2 bases and the J segment 7 bases; nucleotides outside the gene matches: 12. The germline V gene has CDR1 SGHDT and CDR2 YYEEEE. This CDR3 is built from 16 residues.

The genes are TRBV18 and TRBJ2-7; 8 nucleotides line up with TRBD2. The CDR3 totals 15 residues. From germline, CDR1 is KGHSH and CDR2 LQKENI. Unmatched junction bases numbered 1, after V lost 0 bases and J lost 0 bases. CDR3 nucleotides: TGTGCCAGCTCACCACCCCTAGCGGGCTCCTACGAGCAGTACTTC. Translation: CASSPPLAGSYEQYF.

This clone has more than one count but fewer than ten. The gene calls are TRBV5-4 and TRBJ1-5; 9 bases fit TRBD1. CDR1 is SGHNT, CDR2 YYREEE, per germline (reference sequence). After removal of 2 bases from V and 5 bases from J, the junction contained 2 bases not matched to a gene. The CDR3 runs 14 residues. CDR3 amino acids: CASSLQGAHQPQHF. CDR3 nucleotide sequence: TGTGCCAGCAGCTTACAGGGGGCCCATCAGCCCCAGCATTTT.

The chain links TRBV13 to TRBJ2-1; 13 nucleotides line up with TRBD2. This CDR3 region has 18 residues. J gave up 0 bases and V 5 bases, and 7 bases lay outside the gene matches. In germline, CDR1 is PRHDT, CDR2 FYEKMQ (reference sequence). CDR3 amino acids: CASSRGLAGSSSYNEQFF. CDR3 coding DNA: TGTGCCAGCAGCCGGGGACTAGCGGGAAGCAGCTCCTACAATGAGCAGTTCTTC.

The chain combines TRBV27 with TRBJ2-3, with 10 bases fitting TRBD1. The ends lost 6 bases at V and 3 bases at J; junction bases unmatched: 12. CDR1 MNHEY and CDR2 SMNVEV come from the germline V gene (reference sequence). The CDR3 consists of 17 residues. This CDR3 is CASSSFTGTGVTDTQYF. The CDR3 nucleotides are TGTGCCAGCAGCTCCTTCACCGGGACAGGGGTGACAGATACGCAGTATTTT.

The chain employs TRBV2 and TRBJ2-1; 8 bases match TRBD2. V was pared by 6 bases and J by 6 bases, with 10 bases of the junction left unmatched. The CDR3 is 15 residues long. Germline assignment: CDR1 SNHLY and CDR2 FYNNEI. CDR3 DNA: TGTGCCAGCAGGGAGCGGGAGCTTTATTTCAATGAGCAGTTCTTC. Translating it yields CASRERELYFNEQFF. Drawing the rest from reference TRBV2 and TRBJ2-1, the complete variable domain is EPEVTQTPSHQVTQMGQEVILRCVPISNHLYFYWYRQILGQKVEFLVSFYNNEISEKSEIFDDQFSVERPDGSNFTLKIRSTKLEDSAMYFCASRERELYFNEQFFGPGTRLTVL.

This clone has more than one count but fewer than ten. The V call is TRBV6-1, the J call TRBJ2-7; 7 positions match TRBD1. This CDR3 region has 12 residues. J was trimmed by 3 bases and V by 5 bases; bases with no gene match: 1. Germline V lookup: CDR1 MNHNS, CDR2 SASEGT. The CDR3 loop is CASSRQGYEQYV. The CDR3 DNA sequence: TGTGCCAGCAGTCGACAGGGCTACGAGCAGTACGTC.

This clone has a handful of counts. This chain connects TRBV7-2 to TRBJ1-2; D call uncertain. The CDR3 loop spans 13 amino acids. V shed 6 bases and J shed 2 bases, with 10 bases lying between them. Germline V CDR1 and CDR2: SGHTA, FQGNSA. DNA for the CDR3: TGTGCCAGCAGGATTGGCCCAAACTATGGCTACACCTTC. This translates into CASRIGPNYGYTF.

V and J are TRBV7-3 and TRBJ2-3; TRBD2 aligns across 9 bases. The CDR3 covers 17 residues. J lost 4 bases, V lost 2 bases, and 10 bases had no gene match. The germline V gene encodes CDR1 SGHTA and CDR2 FQGTGA. The CDR3 region has the DNA TGTGCCAGCAGCTTATCAGGACTAGCGCAGGGAGCAGATACGCAGTATTTT. The encoded protein is CASSLSGLAQGADTQYF.